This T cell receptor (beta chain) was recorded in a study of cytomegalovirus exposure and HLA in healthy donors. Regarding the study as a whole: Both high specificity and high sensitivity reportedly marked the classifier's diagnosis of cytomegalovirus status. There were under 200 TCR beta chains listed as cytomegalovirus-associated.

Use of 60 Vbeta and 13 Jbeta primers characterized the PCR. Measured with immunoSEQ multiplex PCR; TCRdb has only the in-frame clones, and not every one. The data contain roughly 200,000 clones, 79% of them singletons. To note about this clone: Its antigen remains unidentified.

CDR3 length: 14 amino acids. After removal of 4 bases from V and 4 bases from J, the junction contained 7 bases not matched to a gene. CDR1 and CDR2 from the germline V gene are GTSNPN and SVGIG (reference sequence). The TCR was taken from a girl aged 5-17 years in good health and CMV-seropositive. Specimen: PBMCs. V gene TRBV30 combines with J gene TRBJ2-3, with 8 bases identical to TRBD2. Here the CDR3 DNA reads TGTGCCTGGACCGGGGCGGGAGGTCCAGATACGCAGTATTTT. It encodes CAWTGAGGPDTQYF.